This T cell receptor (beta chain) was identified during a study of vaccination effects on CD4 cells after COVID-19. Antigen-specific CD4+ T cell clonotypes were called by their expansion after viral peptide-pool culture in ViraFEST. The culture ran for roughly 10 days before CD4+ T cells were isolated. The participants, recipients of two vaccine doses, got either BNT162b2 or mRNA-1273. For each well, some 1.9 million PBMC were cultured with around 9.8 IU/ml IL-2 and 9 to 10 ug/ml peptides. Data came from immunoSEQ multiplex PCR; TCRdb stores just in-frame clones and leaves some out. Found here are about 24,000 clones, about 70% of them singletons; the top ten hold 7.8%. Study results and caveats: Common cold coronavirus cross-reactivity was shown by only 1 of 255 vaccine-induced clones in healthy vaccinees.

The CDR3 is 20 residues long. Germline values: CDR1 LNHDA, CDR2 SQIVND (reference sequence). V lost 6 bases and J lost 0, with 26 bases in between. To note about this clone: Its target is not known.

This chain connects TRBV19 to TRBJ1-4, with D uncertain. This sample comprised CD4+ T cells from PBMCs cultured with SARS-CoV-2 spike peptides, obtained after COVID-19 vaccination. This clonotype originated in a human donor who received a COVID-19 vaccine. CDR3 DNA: TGTGCCAGTAGCCTCTATCCCGCCTCACGCAGGACGGCAACTAATGAAAAACTGTTTTTT. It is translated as CASSLYPASRRTATNEKLFF.